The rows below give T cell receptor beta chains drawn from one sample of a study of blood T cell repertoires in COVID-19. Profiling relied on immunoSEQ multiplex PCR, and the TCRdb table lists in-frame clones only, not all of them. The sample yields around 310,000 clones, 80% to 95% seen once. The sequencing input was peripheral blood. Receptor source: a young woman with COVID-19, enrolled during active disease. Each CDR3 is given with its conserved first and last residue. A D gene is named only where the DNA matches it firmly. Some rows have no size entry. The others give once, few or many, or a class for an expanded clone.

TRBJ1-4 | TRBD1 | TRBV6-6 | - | TGTGCCAGCAGTCAATGGACAGGGGCAGAGGAAAAACTGTTTTTT | CASSQWTGAEEKLFF
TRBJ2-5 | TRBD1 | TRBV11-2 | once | TGTGCCAGCAGCTTAGGGACAGGGGGTCAAGAGACCCAGTACTTC | CASSLGTGGQETQYF
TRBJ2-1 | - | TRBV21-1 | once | TGTGCCAGCAGCTCGGACTGGGGTGGAAATGAGCAGTTCTTC | CASSSDWGGNEQFF
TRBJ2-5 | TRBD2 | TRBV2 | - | TGTGCCAGCAGTGAGCCTAGCGGGGGGGAGACCCAGTACTTC | CASSEPSGGETQYF
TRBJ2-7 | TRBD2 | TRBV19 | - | TGTGCCAGTGCCCTGACGGGAGGAGGGTACGAGCAGTACTTC | CASALTGGGYEQYF
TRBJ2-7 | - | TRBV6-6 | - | TGTGCCAGCAGCTTTGACAGGACCTACGAGCAGTACTTC | CASSFDRTYEQYF
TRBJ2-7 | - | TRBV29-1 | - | TGCAGCGTTGGGGGGCTGTCGACTGCCTACGAGCAGTACTTC | CSVGGLSTAYEQYF
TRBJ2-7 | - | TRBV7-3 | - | TGTGCCAGCAGCTCTCAATCAGGGGCCAGCTACGAGCAGTACTTC | CASSSQSGASYEQYF
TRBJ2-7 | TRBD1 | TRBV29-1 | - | TGCAGCGTTGGGCTCGGGACAGGGGGTGGGTACGAGCAGTACTTC | CSVGLGTGGGYEQYF
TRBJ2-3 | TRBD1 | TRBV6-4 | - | TGTGCCAGCAGTGACGGGACAGGGGGCCCAGATACGCAGTATTTT | CASSDGTGGPDTQYF
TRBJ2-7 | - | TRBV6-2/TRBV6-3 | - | TGTGCCAGCAGCTCACTCCACGAGCAGTACTTC | CASSSLHEQYF
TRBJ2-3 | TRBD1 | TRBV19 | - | TGTGCCAGTAGGACTACAGGGGGCGCTTGGGATACGCAGTATTTT | CASRTTGGAWDTQYF
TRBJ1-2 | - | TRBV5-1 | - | TGCGCCAGCAGCCCCGACAGGTATAGAGGCTATGGCTACACCTTC | CASSPDRYRGYGYTF
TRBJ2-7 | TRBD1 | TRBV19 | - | TGTGCCAGTAGTATGGGGGCCGGGACAGGGTGGTACGAGCAGTACTTC | CASSMGAGTGWYEQYF
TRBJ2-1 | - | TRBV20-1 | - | TGCAGTGCTATTGGAGACAATGAGCAGTTCTTC | CSAIGDNEQFF
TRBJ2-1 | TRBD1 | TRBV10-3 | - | TGTGCCATCAGTGAGTCACAGGGGCATTACAATGAGCAGTTCTTC | CAISESQGHYNEQFF
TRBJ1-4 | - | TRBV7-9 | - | TGTGCCAGCAGCTTAACGGGGAAGTCTAATGAAAAACTGTTTTTT | CASSLTGKSNEKLFF
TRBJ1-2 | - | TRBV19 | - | TGTGCCAGTAGTATACCAGGATCTAACTATGGCTACACCTTC | CASSIPGSNYGYTF
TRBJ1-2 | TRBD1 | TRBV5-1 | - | TGCGCCAGCAGCTTAGGACGGACAGGGACGGATGGCTACACCTTC | CASSLGRTGTDGYTF
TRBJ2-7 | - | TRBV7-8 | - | TGTGCCAGCAGCGGAGGGGGCCTCTACGAGCAGTACTTC | CASSGGGLYEQYF
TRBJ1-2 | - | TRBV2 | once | TGTGCCAGCACCCCCTTAGGAGGATTCTATGGCTACACCTTC | CASTPLGGFYGYTF
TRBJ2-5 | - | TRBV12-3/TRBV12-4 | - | TGTGCCAGCAGCCGCGTCTTCCAAGAGACCCAGTACTTC | CASSRVFQETQYF
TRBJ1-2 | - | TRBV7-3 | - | TGTGCCAGCAGCCCCGAGGGGGGGAACTATGGCTACACCTTC | CASSPEGGNYGYTF
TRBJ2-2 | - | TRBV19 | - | TGTGCCAGTAGTACTCCAGGAACCGGGGAGCTGTTTTTT | CASSTPGTGELFF
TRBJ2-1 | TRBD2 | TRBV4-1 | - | TGCGCCAGCAGCCAAGGGCTAGCGGGATACAATGAGCAGTTCTTC | CASSQGLAGYNEQFF
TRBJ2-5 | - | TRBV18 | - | TGTGCCAGCTCACCTCCGGACAGCCGGATTCAAGAGACCCAGTACTTC | CASSPPDSRIQETQYF
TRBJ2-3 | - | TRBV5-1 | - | TGCGCCAGCAGCCCTACTTTGACAGGCAGCACAGATACGCAGTATTTT | CASSPTLTGSTDTQYF
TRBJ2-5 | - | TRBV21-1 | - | TGTGCCAGCAGCAAAGGGGGGGGCGCAATCCAAGAGACCCAGTACTTC | CASSKGGGAIQETQYF
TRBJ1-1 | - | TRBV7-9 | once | TGTGCCAGCAGCTCCCACCTGCGCGGGGAAGCTTTCTTT | CASSSHLRGEAFF
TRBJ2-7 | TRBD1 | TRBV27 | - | TGTGCCAGCAGTTTATCTTGGACAGGGGGGCACGAGCAGTACTTC | CASSLSWTGGHEQYF
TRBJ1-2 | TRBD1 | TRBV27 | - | TGTGCCAGCAGTCTAAGGGGGACAGGGGGCTATGGCTACACCTTC | CASSLRGTGGYGYTF
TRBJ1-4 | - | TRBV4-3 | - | TGCGCCAGCAGTCCGTCGGGTGGCGAAAAACTGTTTTTT | CASSPSGGEKLFF
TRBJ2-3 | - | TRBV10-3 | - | TGTGCCATCAGTGGGGGTAGCGGCACAGATACGCAGTATTTT | CAISGGSGTDTQYF